The sequence of this T cell receptor beta chain was determined in a study of regulatory T cells in long-lasting Graves disease. About the research overall: Antithyroid drugs had been taken by newly diagnosed Graves' patients for under 3 months.

According to the study, TCR beta libraries were built with iRepertoire HTBI primers and CDR3-region Arm-PCR. TCRdb re-analysed the multiplex PCR reads in MiXCR, keeping a single row per CDR3 protein. The data show 350,000 to 400,000 distinct CDR3 sequences, with around 16% seen just once and about 20% held by the top ten. Broader study findings: The study found persistent patients shared more public clonotypes (around 2,500) than new patients (roughly 880).

This clonotype has a handful of counts. Its antigen is as yet unknown. Germline V lookup: CDR1 DFQATT, CDR2 SNEGSKA (reference sequence). The CDR3 consists of 16 residues. Trimming removed 0 bases at V and 3 bases at J, with 14 bases between. Time point indicated: newly diagnosed GD, antithyroid drugs for less than 3 months. With RNA extracted from PBMCs as input, the TCR library was made. This material consisted of peripheral blood mononuclear cells (PBMCs), taken at new diagnosis, from a patient treated with antithyroid drugs. This TCR was recovered from a female donor with Graves disease. The chain employs TRBV20-1 and TRBJ2-2; perhaps TRBD1 as D (5 bases). The CDR3 reads CSARDVAGLHTGELFF. The CDR3, as DNA: TGCAGTGCTAGAGATGTTGCAGGGTTACACACCGGGGAGCTGTTTTTT.